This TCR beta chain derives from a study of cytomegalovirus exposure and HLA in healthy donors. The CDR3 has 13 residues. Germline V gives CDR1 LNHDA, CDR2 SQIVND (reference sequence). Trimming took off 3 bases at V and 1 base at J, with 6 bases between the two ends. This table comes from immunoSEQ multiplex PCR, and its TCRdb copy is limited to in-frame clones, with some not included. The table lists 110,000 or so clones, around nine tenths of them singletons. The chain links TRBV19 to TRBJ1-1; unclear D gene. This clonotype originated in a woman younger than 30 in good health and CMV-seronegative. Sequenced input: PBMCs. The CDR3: CASSMTRNTEAFF. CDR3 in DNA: TGTGCCAGTAGTATGACTCGGAACACTGAAGCTTTCTTT.